This TCR beta chain comes out of a study of early T cells in non-severe SARS-CoV-2 infection. This clonotype turned up a few times. One entry per CDR3 protein, called by TCRdb with MiXCR from the 5' RACE reads. Found here are tens of thousands of distinct CDR3 sequences, 5% to 5.5% of them singletons; the top ten hold over 6%. Looked up from germline, CDR1 is DFQATT and CDR2 is SNEGSKA (reference sequence). CDR3 size: 12 residues. Trimming took 5 bases from V and 4 from J, leaving 10 bases between them. The TCR sequence derives from an adult who was a healthcare worker with PCR-confirmed SARS-CoV-2 infection or an uninfected control (not recorded which). The chain is built from TRBV20-1 and TRBJ2-3, with a possible D match to TRBD2 (6 bases). Sequenced here: whole blood, sampled at baseline. CDR3 DNA: TGCAGTGCTCTGCGGGGTCCAGATACGCAGTATTTT. As protein: CSALRGPDTQYF.